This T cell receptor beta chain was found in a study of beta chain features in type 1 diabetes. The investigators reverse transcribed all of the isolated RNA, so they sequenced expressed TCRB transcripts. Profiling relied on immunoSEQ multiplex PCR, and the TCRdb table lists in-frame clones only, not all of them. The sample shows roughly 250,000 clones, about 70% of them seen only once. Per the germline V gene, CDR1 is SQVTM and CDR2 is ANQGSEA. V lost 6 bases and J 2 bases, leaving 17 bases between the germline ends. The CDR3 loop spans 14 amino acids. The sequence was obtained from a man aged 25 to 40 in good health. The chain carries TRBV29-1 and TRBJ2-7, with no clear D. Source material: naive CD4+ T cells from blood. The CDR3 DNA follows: TGCAGCGTATACTCAGGAACGGCCGCCTACGAGCAGTACTTC. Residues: CSVYSGTAAYEQYF.